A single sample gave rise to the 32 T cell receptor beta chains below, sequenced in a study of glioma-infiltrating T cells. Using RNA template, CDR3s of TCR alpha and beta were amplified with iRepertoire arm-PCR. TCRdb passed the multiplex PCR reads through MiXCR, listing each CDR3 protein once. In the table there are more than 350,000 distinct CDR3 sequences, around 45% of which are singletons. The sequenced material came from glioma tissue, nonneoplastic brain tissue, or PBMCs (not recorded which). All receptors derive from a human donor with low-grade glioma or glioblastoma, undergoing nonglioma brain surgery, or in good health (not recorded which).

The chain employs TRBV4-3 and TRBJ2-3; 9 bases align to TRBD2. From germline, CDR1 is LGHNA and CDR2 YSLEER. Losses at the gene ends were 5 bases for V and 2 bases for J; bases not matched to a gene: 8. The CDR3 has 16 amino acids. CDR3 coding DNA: TGCGCCAGCAGCGGGGAGACTAGCGGATTCACAGATACGCAGTATTTT. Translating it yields CASSGETSGFTDTQYF.

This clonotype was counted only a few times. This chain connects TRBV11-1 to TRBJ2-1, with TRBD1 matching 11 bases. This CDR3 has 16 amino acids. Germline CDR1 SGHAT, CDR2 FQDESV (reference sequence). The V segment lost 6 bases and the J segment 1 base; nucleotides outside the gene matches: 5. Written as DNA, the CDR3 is TGTGCCAGCAGAAACGGACAGGGGGCTTCCTACAATGAGCAGTTCTTC. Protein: CASRNGQGASYNEQFF. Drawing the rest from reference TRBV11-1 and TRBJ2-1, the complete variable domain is EAEVAQSPRYKITEKSQAVAFWCDPISGHATLYWYRQILGQGPELLVQFQDESVVDDSQLPKDRFSAERLKGVDSTLKIQPAELGDSAMYLCASRNGQGASYNEQFFGPGTRLTVL.

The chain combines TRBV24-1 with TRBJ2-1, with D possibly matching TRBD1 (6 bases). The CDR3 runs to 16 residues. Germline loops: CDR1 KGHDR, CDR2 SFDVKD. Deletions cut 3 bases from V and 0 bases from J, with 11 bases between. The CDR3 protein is CATSDLTGSSYNEQFF. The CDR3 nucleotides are TGTGCCACCAGTGATCTCACAGGGAGCTCCTACAATGAGCAGTTCTTC.

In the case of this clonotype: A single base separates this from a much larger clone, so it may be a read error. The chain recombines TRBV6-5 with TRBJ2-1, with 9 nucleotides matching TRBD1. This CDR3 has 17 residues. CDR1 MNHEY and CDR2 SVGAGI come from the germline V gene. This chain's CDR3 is CASTSRGTGYSYNKQFF. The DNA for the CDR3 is TGTGCCAGCACCTCCCGGGGGACAGGGTACTCCTACAATAAGCAGTTCTTC.

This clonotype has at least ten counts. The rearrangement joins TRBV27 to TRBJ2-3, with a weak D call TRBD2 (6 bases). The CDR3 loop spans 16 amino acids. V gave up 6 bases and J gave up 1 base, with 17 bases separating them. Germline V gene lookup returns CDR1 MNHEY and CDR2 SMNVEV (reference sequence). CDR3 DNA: TGTGCCAGCAGACTTACCCGACTAGTGGGCACAGATACGCAGTATTTT. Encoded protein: CASRLTRLVGTDTQYF.

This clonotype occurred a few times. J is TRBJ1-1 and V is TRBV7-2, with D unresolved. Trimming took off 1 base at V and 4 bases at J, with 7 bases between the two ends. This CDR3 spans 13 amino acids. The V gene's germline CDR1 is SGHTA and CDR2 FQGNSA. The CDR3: CASSLGMGTEAFF. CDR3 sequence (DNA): TGTGCCAGCAGCTTAGGTATGGGCACTGAAGCTTTCTTT.

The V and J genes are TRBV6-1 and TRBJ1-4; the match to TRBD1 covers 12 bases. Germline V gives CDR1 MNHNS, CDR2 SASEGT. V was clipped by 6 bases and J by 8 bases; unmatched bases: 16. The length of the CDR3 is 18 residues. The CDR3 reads CASSPIRDRGLGREKLFF. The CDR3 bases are TGTGCCAGCAGCCCTATCCGGGACAGGGGGCTCGGGAGGGAAAAACTGTTTTTT.

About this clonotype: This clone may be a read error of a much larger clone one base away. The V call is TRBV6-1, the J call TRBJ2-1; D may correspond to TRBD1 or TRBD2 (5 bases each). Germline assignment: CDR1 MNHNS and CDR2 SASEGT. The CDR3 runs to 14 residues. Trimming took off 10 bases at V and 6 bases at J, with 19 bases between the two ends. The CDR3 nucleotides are TGTGCCATCACGGGGCGAAAGAGGACCAATGAGCAGTTCTTC. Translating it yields CAITGRKRTNEQFF.

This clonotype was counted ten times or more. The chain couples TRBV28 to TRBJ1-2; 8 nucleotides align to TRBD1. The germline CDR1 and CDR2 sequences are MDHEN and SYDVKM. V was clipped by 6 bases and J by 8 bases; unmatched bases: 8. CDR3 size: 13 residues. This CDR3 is CASSRGQGEGYTF. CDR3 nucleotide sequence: TGTGCCAGCAGCCGCGGACAGGGCGAAGGCTACACCTTC.

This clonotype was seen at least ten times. The CDR3 DNA reads TGTGCCAGCAGTTCCCGGACAGGGGGCGATGTGGGGTTTCTCCAGCAGTTCTTC. Its protein product is CASSSRTGGDVGFLQQFF. The rearrangement links TRBV6-1 to TRBJ2-1; 11 nucleotides match TRBD1. With V trimmed by 5 bases and J by 11 bases, 20 bases remained unmatched. Germline V gene lookup returns CDR1 MNHNS and CDR2 SASEGT. The CDR3 is made up of 18 amino acids.

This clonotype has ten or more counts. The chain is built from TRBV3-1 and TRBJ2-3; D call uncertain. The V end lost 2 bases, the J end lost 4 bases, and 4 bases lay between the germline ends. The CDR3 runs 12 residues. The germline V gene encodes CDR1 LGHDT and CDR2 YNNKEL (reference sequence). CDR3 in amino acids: CASSQFADTQYF. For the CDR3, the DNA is TGTGCCAGCAGCCAATTTGCAGATACGCAGTATTTT.

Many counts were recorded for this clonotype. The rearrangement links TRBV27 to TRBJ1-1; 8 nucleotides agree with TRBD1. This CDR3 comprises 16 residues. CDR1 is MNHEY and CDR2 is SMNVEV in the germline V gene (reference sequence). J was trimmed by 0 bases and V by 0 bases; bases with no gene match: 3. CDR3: CASSLSAGGMNTEAFF. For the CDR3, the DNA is TGTGCCAGCAGTTTATCGGCAGGGGGCATGAACACTGAAGCTTTCTTT.

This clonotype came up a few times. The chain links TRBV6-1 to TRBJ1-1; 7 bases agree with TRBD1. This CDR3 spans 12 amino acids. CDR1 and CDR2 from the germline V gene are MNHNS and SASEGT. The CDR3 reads CALKGAAAEAFF. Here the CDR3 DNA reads TGTGCACTAAAGGGGGCAGCTGCTGAAGCTTTCTTT.

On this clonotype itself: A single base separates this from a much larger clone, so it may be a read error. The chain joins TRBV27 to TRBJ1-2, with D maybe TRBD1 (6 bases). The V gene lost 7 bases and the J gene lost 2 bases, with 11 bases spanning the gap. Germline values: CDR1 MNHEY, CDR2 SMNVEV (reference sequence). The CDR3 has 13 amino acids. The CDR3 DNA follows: TGTGCCAGCAAACCGGACAGAAACTATGGCTACACCTTC. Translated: CASKPDRNYGYTF.

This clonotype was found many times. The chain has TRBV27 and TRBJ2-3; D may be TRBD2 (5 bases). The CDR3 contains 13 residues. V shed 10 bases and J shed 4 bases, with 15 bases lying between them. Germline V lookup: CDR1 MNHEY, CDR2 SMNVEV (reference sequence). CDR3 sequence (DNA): TGTGCCACCCTCCCGGGGAGTTCAGATACGCAGTATTTT. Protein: CATLPGSSDTQYF.

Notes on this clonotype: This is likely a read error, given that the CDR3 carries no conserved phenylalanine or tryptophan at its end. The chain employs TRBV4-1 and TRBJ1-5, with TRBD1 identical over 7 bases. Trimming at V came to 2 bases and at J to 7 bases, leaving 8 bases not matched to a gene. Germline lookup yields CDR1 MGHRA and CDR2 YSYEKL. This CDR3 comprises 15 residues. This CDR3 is CASSQTTGNGQPQHS. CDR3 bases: TGCGCCAGCAGCCAAACGACAGGGAATGGACAGCCCCAGCATTCT.

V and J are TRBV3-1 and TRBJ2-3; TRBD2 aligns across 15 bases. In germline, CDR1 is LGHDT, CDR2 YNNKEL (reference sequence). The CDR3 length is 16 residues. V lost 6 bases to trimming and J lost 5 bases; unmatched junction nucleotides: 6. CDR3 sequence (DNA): TGTGCCAGCAGGCGTTCGGGACTAGCGGGAGGAGATACGCAGTATTTT. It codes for CASRRSGLAGGDTQYF.

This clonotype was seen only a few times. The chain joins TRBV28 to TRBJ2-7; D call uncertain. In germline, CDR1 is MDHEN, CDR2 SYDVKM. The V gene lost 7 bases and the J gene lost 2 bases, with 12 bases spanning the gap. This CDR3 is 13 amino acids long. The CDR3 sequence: CASTPQWTYEQYF. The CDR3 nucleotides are TGTGCCAGCACCCCTCAATGGACCTACGAGCAGTACTTC.

The CDR3 nucleotides read TGTGCCAGCAGATTCAGGTCGGGAGGGCCCCGGGAGCAGTACTTC. As protein: CASRFRSGGPREQYF. The chain employs TRBV6-1 and TRBJ2-7, with TRBD2 matching over 8 bases. Germline V gene sequence: CDR1 MNHNS, CDR2 SASEGT. Trimming at V came to 6 bases and at J to 7 bases, leaving 14 bases not matched to a gene. This CDR3 contains 15 residues.

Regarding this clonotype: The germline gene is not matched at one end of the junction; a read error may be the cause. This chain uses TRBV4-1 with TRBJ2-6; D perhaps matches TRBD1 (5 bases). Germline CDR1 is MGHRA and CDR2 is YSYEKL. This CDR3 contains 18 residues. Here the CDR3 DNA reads TGCTCCAGCAGCCAAAACGACGAACAGGTGGCTGGGGCCAACGTCCTGACTTTC. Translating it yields CSSSQNDEQVAGANVLTF.

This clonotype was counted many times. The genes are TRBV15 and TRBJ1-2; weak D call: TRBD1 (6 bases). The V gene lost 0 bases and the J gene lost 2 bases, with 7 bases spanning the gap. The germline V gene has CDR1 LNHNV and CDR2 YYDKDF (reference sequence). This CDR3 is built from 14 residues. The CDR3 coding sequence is TGTGCCACCAGCAGAGACAGGGGAAACTATGGCTACACCTTC. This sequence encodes CATSRDRGNYGYTF.

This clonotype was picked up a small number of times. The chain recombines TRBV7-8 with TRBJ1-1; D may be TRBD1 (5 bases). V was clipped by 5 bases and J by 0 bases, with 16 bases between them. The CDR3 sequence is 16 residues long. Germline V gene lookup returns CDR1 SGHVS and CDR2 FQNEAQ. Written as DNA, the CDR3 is TGTGCCAGCAGCCCCCTGGGGGGTGTTTTGAACACTGAAGCTTTCTTT. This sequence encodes CASSPLGGVLNTEAFF.

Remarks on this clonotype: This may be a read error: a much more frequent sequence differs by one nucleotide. The CDR3 DNA sequence: TGTGCCAGCAGTTCCTGGGACGGCGTGAAGACTGAAGCTTTCTTT. Its translation is CASSSWDGVKTEAFF. V usage is TRBV28 and J usage is TRBJ1-1, with D tentatively TRBD1 (5 bases). Germline V gene data show CDR1 as MDHEN and CDR2 as SYDVKM. The CDR3 sequence is 15 residues long.

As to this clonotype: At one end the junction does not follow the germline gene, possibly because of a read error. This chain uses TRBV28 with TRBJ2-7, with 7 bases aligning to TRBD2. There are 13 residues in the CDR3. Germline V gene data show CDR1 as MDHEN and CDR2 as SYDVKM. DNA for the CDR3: TGCGCCAGCAGCCAAAGACTAGCTGGTGAGAAGTACTTC. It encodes CASSQRLAGEKYF.

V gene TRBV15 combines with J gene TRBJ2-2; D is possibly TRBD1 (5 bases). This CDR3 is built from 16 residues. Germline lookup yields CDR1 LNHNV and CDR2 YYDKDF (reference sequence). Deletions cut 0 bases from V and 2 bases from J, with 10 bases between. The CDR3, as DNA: TGTGCCACCAGCAGAGAAGCCAGGGCTAACACCGGGGAGCTGTTTTTT. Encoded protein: CATSREARANTGELFF.

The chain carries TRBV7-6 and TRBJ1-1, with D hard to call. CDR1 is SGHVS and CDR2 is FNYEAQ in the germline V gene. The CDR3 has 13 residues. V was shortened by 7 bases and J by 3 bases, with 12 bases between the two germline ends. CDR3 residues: CASKPGSYTEAFF. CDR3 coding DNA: TGTGCCAGCAAGCCGGGCAGTTACACTGAAGCTTTCTTT.

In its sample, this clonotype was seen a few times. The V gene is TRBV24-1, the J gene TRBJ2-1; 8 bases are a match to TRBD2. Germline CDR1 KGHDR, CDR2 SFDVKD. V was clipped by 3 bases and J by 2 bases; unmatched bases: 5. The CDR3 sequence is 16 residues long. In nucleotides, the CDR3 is TGTGCCACCAGTGATCTCACTAGCGGACCCTACAATGAGCAGTTCTTC. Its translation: CATSDLTSGPYNEQFF.

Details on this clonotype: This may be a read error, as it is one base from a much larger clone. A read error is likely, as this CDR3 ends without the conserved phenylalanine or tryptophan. The CDR3 DNA is TGTGCCAGCAGTACCCAGCGGGAGGCCGATACGCAGTATCTT. The encoded protein is CASSTQREADTQYL. The chain joins TRBV6-2 or TRBV6-3 to TRBJ2-3; 9 bases are a match to TRBD2. After removal of 5 bases from V and 6 bases from J, the junction contained 6 bases not matched to a gene. In germline, CDR1 is MNHEY, CDR2 SVGEGT. This CDR3 is 14 amino acids long.

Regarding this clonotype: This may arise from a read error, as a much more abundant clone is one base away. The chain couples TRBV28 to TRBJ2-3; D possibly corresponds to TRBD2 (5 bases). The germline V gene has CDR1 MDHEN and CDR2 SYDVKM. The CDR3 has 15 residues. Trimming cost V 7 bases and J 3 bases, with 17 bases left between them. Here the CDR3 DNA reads TGTGCCAGCACACTACCGGGCCGAGGGACAGATACGCAGTATTTT. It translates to CASTLPGRGTDTQYF. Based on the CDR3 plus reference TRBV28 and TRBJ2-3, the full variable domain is DVKVTQSSRYLVKRTGEKVFLECVQDMDHENMFWYRQDPGLGLRLIYFSYDVKMKEKGDIPEGYSVSREKKERFSLILESASTNQTSMYLCASTLPGRGTDTQYFGPGTRLTVL.

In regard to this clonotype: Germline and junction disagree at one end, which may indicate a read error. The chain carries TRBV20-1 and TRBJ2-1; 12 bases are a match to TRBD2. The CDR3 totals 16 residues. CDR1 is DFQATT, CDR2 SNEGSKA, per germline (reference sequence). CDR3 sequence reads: CSVREASGRAWNEQFF. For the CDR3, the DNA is TGCAGTGTTAGAGAGGCTAGCGGGAGGGCCTGGAATGAGCAGTTCTTC.

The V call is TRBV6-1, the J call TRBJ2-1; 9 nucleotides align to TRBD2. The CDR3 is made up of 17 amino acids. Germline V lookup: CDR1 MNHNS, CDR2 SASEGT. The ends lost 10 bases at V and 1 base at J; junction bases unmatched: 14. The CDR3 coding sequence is TGTGCCAACACCCCCCGAGGCGGGAGGGTTTCCTACAATGAGCAGTTCTTC. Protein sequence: CANTPRGGRVSYNEQFF.

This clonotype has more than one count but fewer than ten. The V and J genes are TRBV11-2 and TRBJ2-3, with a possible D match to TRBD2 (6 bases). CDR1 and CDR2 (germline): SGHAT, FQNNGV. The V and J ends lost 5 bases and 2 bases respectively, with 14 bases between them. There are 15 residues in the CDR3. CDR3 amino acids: CASSELRGHTDTQYF. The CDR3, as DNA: TGTGCCAGCAGCGAATTGCGGGGCCACACAGATACGCAGTATTTT.